The 32 T cell receptor beta chains listed next were all sequenced from one sample in a study of metastatic and nonmetastatic thyroid tumors (dated by TCRdb to the early 2020s). Before undergoing thyroid surgery, none of the patients had been given any kind of treatment. Library construction relied on PCR. Sequencing instrument: Illumina HiSeq 4000. TCRdb itself trimmed the public reads at Q25 with fastp, ran MiXCR and retained productive beta chains. Here the sample has about 25,000 clones; about 20% occur a single time. The ten largest clones add up to around 30% of the sample. The sequenced sample was blood. These receptors all stem from a male donor with papillary thyroid cancer or a benign thyroid nodule (not recorded which). Some clones in this sample may be carry-over from other donors' samples.

This clone was detected ten times or more. The V and J genes are TRBV9 and TRBJ2-7; the D call may be TRBD1 or TRBD2 (5 bases each). The CDR3 loop spans 15 amino acids. Germline lookup yields CDR1 SGDLS and CDR2 YYNGEE. V shed 3 bases and J shed 7 bases, with 20 bases lying between them. This CDR3 is CASSGNRDGSIEQYF. CDR3 in DNA: TGTGCCAGCAGCGGAAACCGGGACGGCAGTATTGAGCAGTACTTC.

To note about this clone: One end of the junction does not line up with germline, which may come from a read error. The chain links TRBV30 to TRBJ2-1; no clear D. The length of the CDR3 is 12 residues. Germline CDR1 GTSNPN, CDR2 SVGIG (reference sequence). Here the CDR3 DNA reads TGTGCCTGTTCGGACGGCTACAATGAGCAGTCCTTC. This encodes CACSDGYNEQSF.

DNA of the CDR3: TGCAGTGCCGGACGCGGGGAGGTCGCTGAAGCTTTCTTT. It encodes CSAGRGEVAEAFF. This chain uses TRBV20-1 with TRBJ1-1; D is ambiguous. Germline V gene lookup returns CDR1 DFQATT and CDR2 SNEGSKA (reference sequence). V was shortened by 6 bases and J by 6 bases, with 17 bases between the two germline ends. The CDR3 extends over 13 amino acids.

This clone was detected many times. The CDR3 region is CASSFGQDYEQYF. The DNA of the CDR3 is TGTGCCAGCAGCTTCGGACAGGACTACGAGCAGTACTTC. The chain joins TRBV7-3 to TRBJ2-7; 7 positions agree with TRBD1. The V gene end was trimmed by 3 bases and the J gene end by 3 bases; junction bases not matched to a gene: 2. The CDR3 is 13 amino acids. Germline CDR1 and CDR2: SGHTA and FQGTGA.

There are many counts of this clone. This sequence joins TRBV5-6 and TRBJ1-2; D not resolved. Looked up from germline, CDR1 is SGHDT and CDR2 is YYEEEE. Trimming removed 0 bases at V and 1 base at J, with 13 bases between. The CDR3 is made up of 16 amino acids. CDR3 sequence: CASSLDIGQHNYGYTF. The CDR3 DNA reads as TGTGCCAGCAGCTTGGACATAGGCCAGCATAACTATGGCTACACCTTC.

This clone was found many times. This rearrangement joins TRBV12-3 or TRBV12-4 to TRBJ1-2, with unresolved D. Trimming shortened V by 1 base and J by 7 bases, and 10 bases separated the two germline ends. CDR3 length equals 13 residues. The CDR3 sequence: CASSLGSSAGYTF. The DNA of the CDR3 is TGTGCCAGCAGTTTAGGGTCCAGCGCTGGCTACACCTTC.

This chain joins TRBV20-1 and TRBJ2-7; TRBD2 matches 10 bases. V gave up 5 bases and J gave up 3 bases; unmatched junction bases: 4. CDR3 length: 13 residues. Looked up from germline, CDR1 is DFQATT and CDR2 is SNEGSKA (reference sequence). CDR3 region: CSAPGTSDYEQYF. CDR3 DNA sequence: TGCAGTGCTCCCGGGACTAGCGACTACGAGCAGTACTTC.

This clone was seen only a few times. The gene calls are TRBV12-3 or TRBV12-4 and TRBJ1-5, with a tentative D call TRBD1 (5 bases). The CDR3 runs to 15 residues. Trimming took 8 bases from V and 0 from J, leaving 14 bases between them. CDR3 DNA: TGTGCCAGCCATCCGAGGGGCAATAGCAATCAGCCCCAGCATTTT. Protein product: CASHPRGNSNQPQHF.

This clone was picked up many times. One end of the junction does not line up with germline, which may come from a read error. The rearrangement links TRBV6-1 to TRBJ2-3; 12 positions agree with TRBD2. The CDR3 extends over 15 amino acids. Germline V gene data show CDR1 as MNHNS and CDR2 as SASEGT. CDR3: CAGSRLAGEPDTQYF. The CDR3 DNA reads as TGCGCCGGCAGTAGACTAGCGGGGGAACCAGATACGCAGTATTTT.

Many counts were recorded for this clone. The genes are TRBV19 and TRBJ2-7; the D gene could be TRBD1 or TRBD2 (5 bases each). Germline CDR1 is LNHDA and CDR2 is SQIVND (reference sequence). V lost 3 bases and J 2 bases, leaving 11 bases between the germline ends. The CDR3 sequence is 14 residues long. In DNA, the CDR3 is TGTGCCAGTAGTATGTGGGACCGACCCTACGAGCAGTACTTC. Translation: CASSMWDRPYEQYF.

This clone was recorded at least ten times. The chain uses TRBV4-2 and TRBJ2-7, with a weak D call TRBD2 (5 bases). Germline-derived CDR1 and CDR2 are LGHNA and YNFKEQ. The ends were cut back, 0 bases at V and 2 bases at J, with 8 bases in the middle. The CDR3 consists of 14 residues. The CDR3 region is CASSQDSRAYEQYF. The CDR3 nucleotides are TGTGCCAGCAGCCAAGATTCGCGGGCCTACGAGCAGTACTTC.

About this clone: One end of the junction does not line up with germline, which may come from a read error. This sequence joins TRBV28 and TRBJ1-6; D remains unclear. The CDR3 extends over 12 amino acids. The germline V gene has CDR1 MDHEN and CDR2 SYDVKM. CDR3 DNA sequence: TGTCCCAGCAGTTTCGCTAGTTCACCCCACCACTTT. Translated, it gives CPSSFASSPHHF.

The rearrangement joins TRBV20-1 to TRBJ2-7; TRBD2 agrees at 7 bases. J lost 5 bases, V lost 3 bases, and 13 bases had no gene match. The CDR3 is 15 residues long. Germline CDR1 reads DFQATT; CDR2 reads SNEGSKA (reference sequence). The CDR3 DNA follows: TGCAGTGCTAGGAAAGGGACTATCAGCCGGGACGAGCAGTACTTC. Translated: CSARKGTISRDEQYF.

This clone was seen only a few times. This chain links TRBV6-2 or TRBV6-3 with TRBJ2-3, with 13 bases fitting TRBD2. Germline-derived CDR1 and CDR2 are MNHEY and SVGEGT. The CDR3 has 18 residues. J gave up 2 bases and V 5 bases, and 10 bases lay outside the gene matches. In DNA form, the CDR3 reads TGTGCCAGCAGTGTACTAGCGGGAGGGGGAACTATCACAGATACGCAGTATTTT. Protein sequence: CASSVLAGGGTITDTQYF.

Many counts were recorded for this clone. This sequence joins TRBV3-1 and TRBJ2-5; D not certain. CDR1 and CDR2 from the germline V gene are LGHDT and YNNKEL (reference sequence). The CDR3 length is 12 residues. The V end lost 0 bases, the J end lost 6 bases, and 5 bases lay between the germline ends. CDR3 sequence (DNA): TGTGCCAGCAGCCAAGATGCGAAGACCCAGTACTTC. It codes for CASSQDAKTQYF.

The chain links TRBV28 to TRBJ1-1; no firm D call. This CDR3 has 14 residues. The germline V and J ends were trimmed by 7 bases and 0 bases, with 12 bases remaining between them. Germline V gene sequence: CDR1 MDHEN, CDR2 SYDVKM. CDR3 bases: TGTGCCAGCACATTAGCAAGATTGAACACTGAAGCTTTCTTT. Encoded protein: CASTLARLNTEAFF.

This clone was counted ten times or more. A read error may be the cause here, since a much bigger clone is one base away. Since the CDR3 does not end with the conserved phenylalanine or tryptophan, this likely comes from a read error. V is TRBV20-1 and J is TRBJ2-7, with a weak D call TRBD2 (5 bases). This CDR3 is built from 12 residues. Germline V gene data show CDR1 as DFQATT and CDR2 as SNEGSKA (reference sequence). Trimming shortened V by 4 bases and J by 7 bases, and 14 bases separated the two germline ends. The CDR3 DNA is TGCAGTGCTAAGACTACCTTGGGTGAGCAGTACCTC. Protein: CSAKTTLGEQYL.

This clone was observed many times. The chain joins TRBV24-1 to TRBJ1-2; a possible D gene is TRBD1 (5 bases). In germline, CDR1 is KGHDR, CDR2 SFDVKD. The V gene lost 2 bases and the J gene lost 3 bases, with 12 bases spanning the gap. This CDR3 comprises 15 residues. The CDR3 region is CATSDSPGRDYGYTF. DNA of the CDR3: TGTGCCACCAGTGATTCCCCAGGGCGCGACTATGGCTACACCTTC.

This clone has ten or more counts. The genes are TRBV6-1 and TRBJ1-5, with 11 positions matching TRBD1. Per the germline V gene, CDR1 is MNHNS and CDR2 is SASEGT. The CDR3 covers 14 residues. The V segment lost 8 bases and the J segment 4 bases; nucleotides outside the gene matches: 4. As DNA, the CDR3 is TGTGCCAGCGCCGGGACAGGGGGAAATCAGCCCCAGCATTTT. Translating gives CASAGTGGNQPQHF.

This clone was seen repeatedly, ten times or more. The chain is built from TRBV5-4 and TRBJ2-3; the D gene is possibly TRBD2 (5 bases). Germline CDR1 is SGHNT and CDR2 is YYREEE (reference sequence). Trimming cost V 2 bases and J 3 bases, with 13 bases left between them. This CDR3 contains 15 residues. The CDR3 here is CASSLPAGETDTQYF. CDR3 nucleotides: TGTGCCAGCAGCTTACCGGCGGGCGAGACAGATACGCAGTATTTT.

This clone was observed at least ten times. The chain joins TRBV20-1 to TRBJ1-5; D gene unclear. Trimming pared 3 bases from V and 3 bases from J, leaving 15 bases between. The CDR3 has 15 residues. Germline lookup yields CDR1 DFQATT and CDR2 SNEGSKA (reference sequence). CDR3 DNA: TGCAGTGCTAGTGTGCCCGTCGGAGACAATCAGCCCCAGCATTTT. Its translation is CSASVPVGDNQPQHF.

This clone appeared many times. CDR3 DNA sequence: TGTGCCAGTAACTCGAGGGGGACAGGGGGCGGCTATGGCTACACCTTC. Protein sequence: CASNSRGTGGGYGYTF. This sequence joins TRBV19 and TRBJ1-2; TRBD1 matches at 12 bases. V shed 7 bases and J 4 bases; nucleotides not matched to a gene: 10. The CDR3 covers 16 residues. CDR1 and CDR2 (germline): LNHDA, SQIVND (reference sequence).

This clone was counted ten times or more. The V and J genes are TRBV9 and TRBJ2-1; 8 nucleotides agree with TRBD2. J lost 4 bases, V lost 0 bases, and 6 bases had no gene match. The germline gives CDR1 SGDLS, CDR2 YYNGEE. The CDR3 is made up of 16 amino acids. The CDR3 nucleotides read TGTGCCAGCAGCGTAGAGCCAGCGGGGGAATACAATGAGCAGTTCTTC. It yields the protein CASSVEPAGEYNEQFF.

This clone was observed at least ten times. The rearrangement joins TRBV28 to TRBJ2-5, with 7 bases identical to TRBD1. Germline assignment: CDR1 MDHEN and CDR2 SYDVKM. The CDR3 loop spans 16 amino acids. The ends lost 5 bases at V and 5 bases at J; junction bases unmatched: 14. CDR3 protein: CASSQSKYTGEETQYF. In nucleotides, the CDR3 is TGTGCCAGCAGTCAATCTAAATACACAGGGGAGGAGACCCAGTACTTC. Combining the CDR3 with reference TRBV28 and TRBJ2-5 gives the whole variable domain DVKVTQSSRYLVKRTGEKVFLECVQDMDHENMFWYRQDPGLGLRLIYFSYDVKMKEKGDIPEGYSVSREKKERFSLILESASTNQTSMYLCASSQSKYTGEETQYFGPGTRLLVL.

This clone was found many times. The chain joins TRBV15 to TRBJ2-3; TRBD2 matches 9 bases. Trimming removed 1 base from V and 2 bases from J; junction bases left unmatched: 4. The CDR3 is made up of 16 amino acids. Germline V gives CDR1 LNHNV, CDR2 YYDKDF (reference sequence). The CDR3 sequence: CATSRGGRGNTDTQYF. CDR3 sequence (DNA): TGTGCCACCAGCAGAGGCGGGAGGGGGAACACAGATACGCAGTATTTT.

The chain employs TRBV6-6 and TRBJ1-3, with D perhaps TRBD1 (5 bases). There are 15 residues in the CDR3. The V end was cut by 2 bases, the J end by 0 bases, with 8 bases between. CDR1 MNHNY and CDR2 SVGAGI come from the germline V gene (reference sequence). The CDR3 bases are TGTGCCAGCAGTTACCATAGGGGCTCTGGAAACACCATATATTTT. As protein: CASSYHRGSGNTIYF.

This clone occurred many times. CDR3: CAWTGGVLAEAFF. The CDR3, as DNA: TGTGCCTGGACAGGGGGCGTGTTGGCTGAAGCTTTCTTT. The chain is built from TRBV30 and TRBJ1-1, with 8 bases lining up with TRBD1. The CDR3 extends over 13 amino acids. Germline trimming cut 4 bases from V and 6 bases from J; bases unmatched to any gene: 7. The germline V gene encodes CDR1 GTSNPN and CDR2 SVGIG (reference sequence).

This clone occurred many times. The gene calls are TRBV20-1 and TRBJ2-5, with 8 bases aligning to TRBD1. The CDR3 sequence is 13 residues long. Germline V gene sequence: CDR1 DFQATT, CDR2 SNEGSKA (reference sequence). Unmatched junction bases numbered 7, after V lost 5 bases and J lost 5 bases. CDR3 protein: CSAGQGSRETQYF. CDR3 nucleotide sequence: TGCAGTGCTGGACAGGGCAGCAGGGAGACCCAGTACTTC.

This clone was picked up many times. This chain links TRBV13 with TRBJ2-7; D call uncertain. Trimming took 3 bases from V and 2 from J, leaving 5 bases between them. The CDR3 length is 12 residues. The germline CDR1 and CDR2 sequences are PRHDT and FYEKMQ (reference sequence). CDR3 bases: TGTGCCAGCAGCTTTAGTACCTACGAGCAGTACTTC. This codes for CASSFSTYEQYF.

This clone was seen repeatedly, ten times or more. The genes are TRBV15 and TRBJ2-7, with unresolved D. This CDR3 is built from 15 residues. Trimming removed 0 bases from V and 2 bases from J, with 11 bases in between. The germline CDR1 and CDR2 sequences are LNHNV and YYDKDF (reference sequence). This CDR3 reads CATSREPDKAYEQYF. In DNA, the CDR3 is TGTGCCACCAGCAGAGAACCAGACAAGGCCTACGAGCAGTACTTC.

This clone was picked up many times. This could be a read error, since a much larger clone is one nucleotide away. The sample carries other DNA sequences with the same CDR3. The rearrangement uses TRBV29-1 and TRBJ1-1; D is perhaps TRBD1 (6 bases). This CDR3 contains 13 residues. Between the trimmed V and J ends, which lost 3 bases and 2 bases, there was a span of 10 bases. Germline V CDR1 and CDR2: SQVTM, ANQGSEA. As DNA, the CDR3 is TGCAGCGTTGAGGAAGGGACAAACACTGAAGCTTTCTTT. This codes for CSVEEGTNTEAFF.

There are many counts of this clone. The gene calls are TRBV19 and TRBJ2-1, with 12 bases fitting TRBD2. The CDR3 has 16 amino acids. Trimming took 5 bases from V and 2 from J; bases not matched to a gene: 4. Germline V gene lookup returns CDR1 LNHDA and CDR2 SQIVND (reference sequence). The CDR3 loop is CASSRLAGVTYNEQFF. CDR3 DNA sequence: TGTGCCAGTAGTCGACTAGCGGGGGTGACCTACAATGAGCAGTTCTTC.